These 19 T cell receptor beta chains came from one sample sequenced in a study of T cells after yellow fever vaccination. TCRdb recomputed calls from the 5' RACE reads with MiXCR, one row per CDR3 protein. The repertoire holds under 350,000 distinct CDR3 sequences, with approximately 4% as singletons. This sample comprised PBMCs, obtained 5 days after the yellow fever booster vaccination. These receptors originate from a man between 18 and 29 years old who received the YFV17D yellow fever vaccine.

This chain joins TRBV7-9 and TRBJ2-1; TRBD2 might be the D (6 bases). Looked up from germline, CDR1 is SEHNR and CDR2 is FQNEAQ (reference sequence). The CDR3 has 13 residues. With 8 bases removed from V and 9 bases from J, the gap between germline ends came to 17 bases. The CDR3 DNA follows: TGTGCCAGCCGCAGTACGGGGGACGGTGAGCAGTTCTTC. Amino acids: CASRSTGDGEQFF.

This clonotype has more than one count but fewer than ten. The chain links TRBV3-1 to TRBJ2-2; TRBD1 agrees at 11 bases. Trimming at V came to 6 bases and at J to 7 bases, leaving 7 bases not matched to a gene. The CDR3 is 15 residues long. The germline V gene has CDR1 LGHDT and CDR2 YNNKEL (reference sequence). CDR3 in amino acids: CASSFRDRGIGELFF. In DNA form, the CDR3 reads TGTGCCAGCAGTTTTCGGGACAGGGGGATCGGGGAGCTGTTTTTT.

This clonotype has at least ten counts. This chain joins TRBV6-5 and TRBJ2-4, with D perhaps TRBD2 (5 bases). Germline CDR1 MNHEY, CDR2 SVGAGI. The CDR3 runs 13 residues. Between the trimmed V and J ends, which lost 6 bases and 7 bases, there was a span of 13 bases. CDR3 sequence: CASRGVEWNIQYF. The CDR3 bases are TGTGCCAGCAGGGGAGTGGAGTGGAACATTCAGTACTTC.

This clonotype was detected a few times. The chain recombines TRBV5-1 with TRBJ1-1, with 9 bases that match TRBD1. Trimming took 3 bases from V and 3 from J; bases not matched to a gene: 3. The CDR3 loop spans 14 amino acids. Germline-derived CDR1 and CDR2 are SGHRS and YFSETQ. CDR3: CASSWDRVDTEAFF. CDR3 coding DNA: TGCGCCAGCAGCTGGGACAGGGTGGACACTGAAGCTTTCTTT.

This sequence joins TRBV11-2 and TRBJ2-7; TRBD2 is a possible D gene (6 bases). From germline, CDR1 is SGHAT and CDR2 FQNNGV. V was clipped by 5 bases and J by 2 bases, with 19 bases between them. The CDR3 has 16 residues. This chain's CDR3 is CASSPLRGKDAYEQYF. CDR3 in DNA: TGTGCCAGCAGCCCGCTTCGGGGGAAGGACGCCTACGAGCAGTACTTC.

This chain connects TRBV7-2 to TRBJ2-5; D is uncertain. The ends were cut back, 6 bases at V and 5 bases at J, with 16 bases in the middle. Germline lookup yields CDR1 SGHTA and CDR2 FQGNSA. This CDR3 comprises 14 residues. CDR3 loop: CASRRLALSETQYF. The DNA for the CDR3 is TGTGCCAGCAGGCGACTGGCGCTTTCGGAGACCCAGTACTTC. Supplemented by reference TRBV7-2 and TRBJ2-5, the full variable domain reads GAGVSQSPSNKVTEKGKDVELRCDPISGHTALYWYRQSLGQGLEFLIYFQGNSAPDKSGLPSDRFSAERTGGSVSTLTIQRTQQEDSAVYLCASRRLALSETQYFGPGTRLLVL.

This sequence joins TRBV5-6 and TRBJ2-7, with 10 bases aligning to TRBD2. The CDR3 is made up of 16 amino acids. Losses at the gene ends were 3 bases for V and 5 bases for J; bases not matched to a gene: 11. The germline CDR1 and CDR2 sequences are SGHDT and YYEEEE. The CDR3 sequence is CASSSPTSGVGDEQYV. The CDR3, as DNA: TGTGCCAGCAGCTCCCCCACTAGCGGGGTAGGGGACGAGCAGTACGTC.

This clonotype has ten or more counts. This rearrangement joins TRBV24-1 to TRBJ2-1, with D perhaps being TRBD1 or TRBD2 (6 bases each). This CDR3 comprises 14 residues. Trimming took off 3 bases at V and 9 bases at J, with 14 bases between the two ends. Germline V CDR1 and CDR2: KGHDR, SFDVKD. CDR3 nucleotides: TGTGCCACCAGTGATCCTAGGAGGGGGATTGAGCAGTTCTTC. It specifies CATSDPRRGIEQFF.

The CDR3 DNA follows: TGTGCCAGCAGTTTTCTAAACACAGATACGCAGTATTTT. Its protein is CASSFLNTDTQYF. The chain links TRBV6-2 or TRBV6-3 to TRBJ2-3; no clear D. Germline values: CDR1 MNHEY, CDR2 SVGEGT. V dropped 4 bases and J dropped 2 bases, with 7 bases sitting between them. The CDR3 is made up of 13 amino acids.

CDR3 amino acids: CASSWAGRSGVNQPQHF. DNA for the CDR3: TGTGCCAGCAGCTGGGCAGGTCGTAGTGGGGTCAATCAGCCCCAGCATTTT. The chain employs TRBV5-6 and TRBJ1-5; D is ambiguous. This CDR3 has 17 residues. The germline V gene has CDR1 SGHDT and CDR2 YYEEEE. Trimming took off 3 bases at V and 3 bases at J, with 19 bases between the two ends.

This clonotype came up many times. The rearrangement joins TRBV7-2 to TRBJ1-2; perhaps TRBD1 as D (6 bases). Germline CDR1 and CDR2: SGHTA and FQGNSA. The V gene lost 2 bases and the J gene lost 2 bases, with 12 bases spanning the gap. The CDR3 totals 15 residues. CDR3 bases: TGTGCCAGCAGCTTAATATTCGGACAGAACTATGGCTACACCTTC. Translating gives CASSLIFGQNYGYTF.

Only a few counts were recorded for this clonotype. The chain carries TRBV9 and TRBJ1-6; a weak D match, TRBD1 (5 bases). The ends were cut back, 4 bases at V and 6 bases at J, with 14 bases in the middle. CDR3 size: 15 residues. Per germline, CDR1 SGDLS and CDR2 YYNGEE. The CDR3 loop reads CASSTRTGTNSPLHF. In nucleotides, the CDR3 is TGTGCCAGCAGCACCCGGACGGGGACTAATTCACCCCTCCACTTT. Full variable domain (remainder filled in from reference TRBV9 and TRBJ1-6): DSGVTQTPKHLITATGQRVTLRCSPRSGDLSVYWYQQSLDQGLQFLIQYYNGEERAKGNILERFSAQQFPDLHSELNLSSLELGDSALYFCASSTRTGTNSPLHFGNGTRLTVT.

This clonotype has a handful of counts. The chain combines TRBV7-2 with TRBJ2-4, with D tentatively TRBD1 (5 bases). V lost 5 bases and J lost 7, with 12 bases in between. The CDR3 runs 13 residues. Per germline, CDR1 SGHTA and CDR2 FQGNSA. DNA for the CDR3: TGTGCCAGCAGCGACAGCCAAGGGAACATTCAGTACTTC. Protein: CASSDSQGNIQYF.

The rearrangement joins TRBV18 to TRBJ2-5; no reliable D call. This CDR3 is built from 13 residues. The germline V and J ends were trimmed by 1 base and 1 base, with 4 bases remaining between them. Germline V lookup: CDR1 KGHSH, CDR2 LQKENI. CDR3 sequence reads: CASSPQSQETQYF. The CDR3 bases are TGTGCCAGCTCACCACAATCCCAAGAGACCCAGTACTTC.

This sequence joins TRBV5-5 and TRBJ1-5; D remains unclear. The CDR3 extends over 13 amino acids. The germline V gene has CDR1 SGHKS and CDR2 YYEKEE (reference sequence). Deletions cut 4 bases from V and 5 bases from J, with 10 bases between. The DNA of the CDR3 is TGTGCCAGCAGCCCTCGGAGGGATCAGCCCCAGCATTTT. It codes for CASSPRRDQPQHF.

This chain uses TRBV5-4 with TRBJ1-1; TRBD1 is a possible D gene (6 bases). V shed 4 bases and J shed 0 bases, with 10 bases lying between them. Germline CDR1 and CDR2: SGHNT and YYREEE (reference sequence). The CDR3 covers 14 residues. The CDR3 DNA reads TGTGCCAGCAGCGGAACAGGGTTGAACACTGAAGCTTTCTTT. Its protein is CASSGTGLNTEAFF. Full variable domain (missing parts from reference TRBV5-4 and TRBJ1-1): ETGVTQSPTHLIKTRGQQVTLRCSSQSGHNTVSWYQQALGQGPQFIFQYYREEENGRGNFPPRFSGLQFPNYSSELNVNALELDDSALYLCASSGTGLNTEAFFGQGTRLTVV.

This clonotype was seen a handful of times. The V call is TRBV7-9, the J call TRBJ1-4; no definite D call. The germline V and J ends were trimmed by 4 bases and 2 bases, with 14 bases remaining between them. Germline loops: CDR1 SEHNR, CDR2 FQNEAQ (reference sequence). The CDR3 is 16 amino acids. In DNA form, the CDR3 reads TGTGCCAGCAGCTCGAGTGGCCGGGGTACTAATGAAAAACTGTTTTTT. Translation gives CASSSSGRGTNEKLFF.

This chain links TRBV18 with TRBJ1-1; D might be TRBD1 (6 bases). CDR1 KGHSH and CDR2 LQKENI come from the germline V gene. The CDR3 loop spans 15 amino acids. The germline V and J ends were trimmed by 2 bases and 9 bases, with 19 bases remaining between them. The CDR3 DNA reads TGTGCCAGCTCACCAAGCGTATTAAACCGGGACAAAGCTTTCTTT. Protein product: CASSPSVLNRDKAFF.

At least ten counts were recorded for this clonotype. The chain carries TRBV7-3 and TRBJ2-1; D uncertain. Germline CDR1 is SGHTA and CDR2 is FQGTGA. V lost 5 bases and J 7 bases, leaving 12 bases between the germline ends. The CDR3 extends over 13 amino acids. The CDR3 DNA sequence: TGTGCCAGCAGCCACGACCCGGTGAATGAGCAGTTCTTC. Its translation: CASSHDPVNEQFF. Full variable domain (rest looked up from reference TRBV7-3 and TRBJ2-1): GAGVSQTPSNKVTEKGKYVELRCDPISGHTALYWYRQSLGQGPEFLIYFQGTGAADDSGLPNDRFFAVRPEGSVSTLKIQRTERGDSAVYLCASSHDPVNEQFFGPGTRLTVL.